The source of this T cell receptor beta chain is a study of shared clonotypes between healthy human individuals. Study-level findings and limits: Larger estimated richness was generally seen in naive subsets than in memory subsets.

Running of the assay took place at deep level. The table came from immunoSEQ multiplex PCR; TCRdb's copy has only in-frame clones and leaves some out. Of roughly 380,000 clones in the sample, roughly 96% were seen once. Trimming removed 0 bases from V and 2 bases from J; junction bases left unmatched: 4. In germline, CDR1 is WSHSY, CDR2 SAAADI. CDR3 length equals 16 residues. Notes on this clone: Its antigen is unidentified.

Every contributor of samples was a Caucasian grown-up residing in Nashville, Tennessee. Sequenced input: memory CD8+ T cells sorted from blood. As to subset: CD45RO+ cells pooled with CCR7-negative TemRA cells. The source is a man younger than 45 in good health. This chain joins TRBV10-2 and TRBJ1-2; 9 bases are a match to TRBD1. In nucleotides, the CDR3 is TGCGCCAGCAGTGAGTCCGGCACAGGGGGCAACTATGGCTACACCTTC. It specifies CASSESGTGGNYGYTF.